A selection of T cell receptor beta chains follows, all from one sample in a study of control samples from healthy donors and cancer patients. The method was immunoSEQ multiplex PCR; TCRdb's version includes in-frame clones alone and lacks a portion of them. The table records 98,000 or so clones, 79% of them present only once. Sequencing was carried out using blood. The source is a woman aged 25 to 39 in good health. The CDR3 runs from the conserved cysteine through the conserved F or W. The D gene is left open where the match is weak. Size is omitted from some rows. Given values are once, few, many or a class for expanded clones.

>.|TRBJ2-7|TRBV23-1|.|16
CASSQFLGPKAYEQYF
TGCGCCAGCAGTCAATTTTTGGGCCCCAAGGCCTACGAGCAGTACTTC
>.|TRBJ2-2|TRBV6-5|TRBD1|15
CASRTRDRETGELFF
TGTGCCAGCAGAACCCGGGACAGGGAGACCGGGGAGCTGTTTTTT
>.|TRBJ2-2|TRBV5-1|.|16
CASSLVSGTNTGELFF
TGCGCCAGCAGCTTGGTCAGCGGAACGAACACCGGGGAGCTGTTTTTT
>.|TRBJ1-2|TRBV12-3/TRBV12-4|.|13
CASSPRSGYGYTF
TGTGCCAGCAGTCCCCGTTCGGGCTATGGCTACACCTTC
>.|TRBJ1-4|TRBV30|TRBD1|15
CAWRARTGRNEKLFF
TGTGCCTGGAGGGCCCGGACAGGGCGGAATGAAAAACTGTTTTTT
>once|TRBJ1-2|TRBV5-8|TRBD1|14
CASSSRTGEDGYTF
TGTGCCAGCAGCTCCCGGACAGGGGAGGATGGCTACACCTTC
>.|TRBJ1-1|TRBV30|.|12
CAWSVGQIGAFF
TGTGCCTGGAGTGTGGGACAAATCGGGGCTTTCTTT
>once|TRBJ2-2|TRBV5-1|.|15
CASSSGTTNTGELFF
TGCGCCAGCAGCTCCGGGACAACGAACACCGGGGAGCTGTTTTTT
>.|TRBJ2-5|TRBV5-1|.|15
CASSLVTGTSETQYF
TGCGCCAGCAGCTTGGTCACAGGAACATCGGAGACCCAGTACTTC
>.|TRBJ1-4|TRBV5-6|TRBD1|15
CASSLPGQGDEKLFF
TGTGCCAGCAGCTTGCCCGGACAGGGAGATGAAAAACTGTTTTTT
>few|TRBJ2-3|TRBV6-4|.|14
CASSAKGGTDTQYF
TGTGCCAGCAGTGCCAAGGGGGGGACAGATACGCAGTATTTT
>.|TRBJ2-5|TRBV12-5|.|13
CASGFTLAETQYF
TGTGCTAGTGGTTTCACCCTCGCTGAGACCCAGTACTTC
>.|TRBJ1-3|TRBV19|TRBD1|15
CASSMEDRAGNTIYF
TGTGCCAGTAGTATGGAGGACAGGGCTGGAAACACCATATATTTT